The 21 T cell receptor beta chains below all came from one sample that was sequenced in a study of CD8+CD57+ T cells in acquired aplastic anemia (dated by TCRdb to between 2017 and 2018). The reads were generated on an Illumina HiSeq 2000. Genomic DNA was used as template for profiling of TCR beta VDJ combinations and CDR3 sequences. In-frame beta chains were kept once TCRdb had trimmed the public reads at Q25 with fastp and called clones with MiXCR. All rows with the same CDR3 protein become a single entry with the most common DNA and genes. This sample holds 150,000 to 200,000 distinct CDR3 sequences; around 50% were observed only once. 10% to 15% of the sample goes to the ten largest clones. Patients chosen for sequencing had shown expansion of CD8+CD57+ cells by flow cytometry. Sequencing was done on a sample of sorted CD4+, CD8+, or CD8+CD57+ T cells (not recorded which) from PBMCs. All receptors derive from a human donor with aplastic anemia.

This chain uses TRBV30 with TRBJ2-7; TRBD2 agrees at 7 bases. V trimming: 2 bases; J trimming: 0 bases; junction bases outside the gene matches: 4. This CDR3 comprises 14 residues. Germline CDR1 GTSNPN, CDR2 SVGIG (reference sequence). The CDR3: CAWSLAVSSYEQYF. In DNA, the CDR3 is TGTGCCTGGAGTCTAGCGGTTAGCTCCTACGAGCAGTACTTC.

This clonotype was picked up one time. The rearrangement uses TRBV19 and TRBJ2-7, with unresolved D. Between the trimmed V and J ends, which lost 4 bases and 2 bases, there was a span of 3 bases. CDR3 length: 11 amino acids. Germline lookup yields CDR1 LNHDA and CDR2 SQIVND (reference sequence). In DNA form, the CDR3 reads TGTGCCAGTAGTAATACCTACGAGCAGTACTTC. Protein product: CASSNTYEQYF.

This chain connects TRBV7-3 to TRBJ2-6; D unresolved. CDR1 is SGHTA and CDR2 is FQGTGA in the germline V gene. The CDR3 has 15 residues. Deletions cut 5 bases from V and 3 bases from J, with 11 bases between. CDR3 in amino acids: CASSAKGGGANVLTF. DNA of the CDR3: TGTGCCAGCAGCGCCAAGGGCGGTGGGGCCAACGTCCTGACTTTC.

This clonotype appeared a few times. The chain is built from TRBV7-9 and TRBJ2-7; 9 nucleotides agree with TRBD2. Germline V CDR1 and CDR2: SEHNR, FQNEAQ (reference sequence). Trimming removed 5 bases from V and 5 bases from J; junction bases left unmatched: 7. The CDR3 consists of 14 residues. The CDR3 region has the DNA TGTGCCAGCAGCCCCGGGACTAGCTTCAACGAGCAGTACTTC. It yields the protein CASSPGTSFNEQYF. Filled out from reference TRBV7-9 and TRBJ2-7, the complete variable domain reads DTGVSQNPRHKITKRGQNVTFRCDPISEHNRLYWYRQTLGQGPEFLTYFQNEAQLEKSRLLSDRFSAERPKGSFSTLEIQRTEQGDSAMYLCASSPGTSFNEQYFGPGTRLTVT.

This clonotype occurred many times. The V call is TRBV19, the J call TRBJ2-2; D is possibly TRBD1 or TRBD2 (7 bases each). In germline, CDR1 is LNHDA, CDR2 SQIVND (reference sequence). CDR3 length: 13 amino acids. V gave up 11 bases and J gave up 1 base, with 11 bases separating them. The chain's CDR3 is CAPRGGNTGELFF. As DNA, the CDR3 is TGTGCCCCCAGGGGGGGGAACACCGGGGAGCTGTTTTTT.

The chain joins TRBV2 to TRBJ1-5; tentatively, D is TRBD1 (5 bases). Germline V lookup: CDR1 SNHLY, CDR2 FYNNEI. Trimming left V 6 bases short and J 14 bases short, with 20 bases between. The CDR3 runs 13 residues. The CDR3 reads CASRGTSGETKHF. In DNA, the CDR3 is TGTGCCAGCAGGGGGACTAGCGGGGAGACCAAGCATTTT.

The V call is TRBV10-3, the J call TRBJ2-7; perhaps TRBD2 as D (5 bases). The CDR3 loop spans 13 amino acids. The V end lost 7 bases, the J end lost 5 bases, and 15 bases lay between the germline ends. CDR1 and CDR2 from the germline V gene are ENHRY and SYGVKD. Here the CDR3 reads CAIKGGLADEQYF. CDR3 sequence (DNA): TGTGCCATCAAGGGCGGGCTAGCTGACGAGCAGTACTTC.

The table lists this clonotype with many counts. The gene calls are TRBV6-1 and TRBJ2-1, with D perhaps TRBD1 or TRBD2 (7 bases each). This CDR3 has 14 residues. In germline, CDR1 is MNHNS, CDR2 SASEGT. V was shortened by 9 bases and J by 10 bases, with 22 bases between the two germline ends. CDR3 sequence reads: CASPGGAGLGEQFF. The CDR3 DNA follows: TGTGCCAGTCCAGGGGGGGCAGGGCTAGGAGAGCAGTTCTTC.

The chain uses TRBV14 and TRBJ2-1; TRBD2 matches at 12 bases. This CDR3 has 17 residues. Germline CDR1 is SGHDN and CDR2 is FVKESK. Unmatched junction bases numbered 12, after V lost 4 bases and J lost 8 bases. CDR3: CASSPLSGTSGPDEQFF. CDR3 bases: TGTGCCAGCAGCCCCCTATCCGGGACTAGCGGGCCTGATGAGCAGTTCTTC.

The V call is TRBV20-1, the J call TRBJ2-5; D may be TRBD2 (6 bases). Germline CDR1 reads DFQATT; CDR2 reads SNEGSKA (reference sequence). The CDR3 contains 15 residues. V lost 3 bases and J 4 bases, leaving 18 bases between the germline ends. The CDR3 reads CSARASREFGETQYF. The CDR3 DNA follows: TGCAGTGCTAGGGCAAGCCGGGAGTTTGGAGAGACCCAGTACTTC.

With regard to this clonotype: The CDR3 does not close with the conserved phenylalanine or tryptophan, likely indicating a read error. This chain joins TRBV5-1 and TRBJ2-7, with 10 bases identical to TRBD1. V lost 1 base and J lost 5; bases outside the gene matches: 6. Germline CDR1 reads SGHRS; CDR2 reads YFSETQ. The CDR3 is 15 residues long. CDR3 sequence reads: CASSLSGQGLDEQYL. The CDR3 DNA sequence: TGCGCCAGCAGCTTGTCGGGACAGGGGCTCGACGAGCAGTACCTC.

The chain links TRBV7-8 to TRBJ1-2, with TRBD1 matching over 7 bases. The germline V gene encodes CDR1 SGHVS and CDR2 FQNEAQ. This CDR3 contains 15 residues. After removal of 0 bases from V and 8 bases from J, the junction contained 9 bases not matched to a gene. CDR3 nucleotide sequence: TGTGCCAGCAGCTTAGCCAGGGGGAGTGTGGAGGGCTACACCTTC. As protein: CASSLARGSVEGYTF.

This clonotype was counted at least ten times. The V call is TRBV29-1, the J call TRBJ1-5; 7 bases are a match to TRBD1. J gave up 3 bases and V 5 bases, and 7 bases lay outside the gene matches. The germline gives CDR1 SQVTM, CDR2 ANQGSEA. This CDR3 spans 14 amino acids. CDR3 bases: TGCAGCGTTCTCGGGACAGCGAACAATCAGCCCCAGCATTTT. This encodes CSVLGTANNQPQHF.

The rearrangement uses TRBV5-4 and TRBJ2-5; D possibly corresponds to TRBD1 (7 bases). In germline, CDR1 is SGHNT, CDR2 YYREEE (reference sequence). Trimming left V 0 bases short and J 5 bases short, with 14 bases between. There are 15 residues in the CDR3. Here the CDR3 DNA reads TGTGCCAGCAGCTTGGTCGTGGCGGGACAGGAGACCCAGTACTTC. This translates into CASSLVVAGQETQYF.

This clonotype has at least ten counts. The V call is TRBV19, the J call TRBJ2-7; possibly TRBD1 for D (6 bases). CDR3 size: 15 residues. Deletions cut 2 bases from V and 3 bases from J, with 14 bases between. The germline V gene encodes CDR1 LNHDA and CDR2 SQIVND (reference sequence). In DNA, the CDR3 is TGTGCCAGTAGTATATCGGCCAGGGGTTTCTACGAGCAGTACTTC. This translates into CASSISARGFYEQYF. The full variable domain, its missing parts supplied by reference TRBV19 and TRBJ2-7, is DGGITQSPKYLFRKEGQNVTLSCEQNLNHDAMYWYRQDPGQGLRLIYYSQIVNDFQKGDIAEGYSVSREKKESFPLTVTSAQKNPTAFYLCASSISARGFYEQYFGPGTRLTVT.

At least ten counts were recorded for this clonotype. The chain is built from TRBV2 and TRBJ1-1; no definite D call. With 4 bases removed from V and 5 bases from J, the gap between germline ends came to 11 bases. Germline V gene sequence: CDR1 SNHLY, CDR2 FYNNEI. The CDR3 covers 13 residues. The CDR3 is CASSAWDGTEAFF. CDR3 coding DNA: TGTGCCAGCAGTGCTTGGGATGGGACTGAAGCTTTCTTT.

The chain is built from TRBV20-1 and TRBJ2-1; D remains unclear. V was pared by 4 bases and J by 8 bases, with 15 bases between. Germline V gives CDR1 DFQATT, CDR2 SNEGSKA (reference sequence). The CDR3 runs 13 residues. The CDR3 DNA reads TGCAGTGCTAAGCCCGTGACGCTGGATGAGCAGTTCTTC. Its protein product is CSAKPVTLDEQFF.

The chain joins TRBV28 to TRBJ1-2; a weak D match, TRBD1 (6 bases). Germline V gene sequence: CDR1 MDHEN, CDR2 SYDVKM. CDR3 length equals 15 residues. Trimming cost V 2 bases and J 1 base, with 11 bases left between them. The CDR3 DNA is TGTGCCAGCAGTTTAAGAGGGGGAGGTAACTATGGCTACACCTTC. Residues: CASSLRGGGNYGYTF.

Concerning this clonotype itself: A read error may be the cause here, since a much bigger clone is one base away. The CDR3: CASGRQGGLQETQCF. CDR3 in DNA: TGCGCCAGCGGGAGACAGGGCGGGCTCCAAGAGACCCAGTGCTTC. The genes are TRBV4-1 and TRBJ2-5, with TRBD1 matching 7 bases. The germline gives CDR1 MGHRA, CDR2 YSYEKL. The CDR3 loop spans 15 amino acids.

V usage is TRBV6-5 and J usage is TRBJ2-2; 7 positions match TRBD2. V dropped 0 bases and J dropped 2; count of bases not matched to a gene: 3. CDR3 size: 16 residues. The germline V gene encodes CDR1 MNHEY and CDR2 SVGAGI. CDR3 residues: CASSYSGGRNTGELFF. DNA of the CDR3: TGTGCCAGCAGTTACTCGGGAGGGAGAAACACCGGGGAGCTGTTTTTT.

This clonotype was seen at least ten times. The chain joins TRBV12-3 or TRBV12-4 to TRBJ2-1; 11 bases are shared with TRBD2. V dropped 5 bases and J dropped 6; count of bases not matched to a gene: 3. The CDR3 has 14 residues. CDR3 loop: CASSTSGGGNEQFF. CDR3 in DNA: TGTGCCAGCAGTACTAGCGGGGGAGGCAATGAGCAGTTCTTC.